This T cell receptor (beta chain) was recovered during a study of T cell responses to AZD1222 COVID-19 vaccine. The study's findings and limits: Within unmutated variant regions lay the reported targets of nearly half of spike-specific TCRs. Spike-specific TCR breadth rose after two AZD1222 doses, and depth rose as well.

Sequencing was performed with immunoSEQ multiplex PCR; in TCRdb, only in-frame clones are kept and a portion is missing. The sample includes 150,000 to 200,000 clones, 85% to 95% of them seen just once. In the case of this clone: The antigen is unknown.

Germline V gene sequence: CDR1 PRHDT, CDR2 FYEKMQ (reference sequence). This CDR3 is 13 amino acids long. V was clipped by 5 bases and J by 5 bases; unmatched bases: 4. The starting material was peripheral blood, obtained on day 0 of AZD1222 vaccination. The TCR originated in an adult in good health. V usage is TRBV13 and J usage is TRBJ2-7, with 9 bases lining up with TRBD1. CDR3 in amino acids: CASSQQGANEQYF. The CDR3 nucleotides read TGTGCCAGCAGCCAACAGGGGGCCAACGAGCAGTACTTC.